This TCR beta chain was documented in a study of cytomegalovirus exposure and HLA in healthy donors. Study-level information: The roughly 120 validation repertoires and the 666 first-cohort repertoires shared a platform, a later analysis reported. Study results and caveats: There were a few CMV-associated chains whose specificity for CMV antigens was confirmed in vitro.

Trimming pared 4 bases from V and 1 base from J, leaving 10 bases between. There are 14 residues in the CDR3. In germline, CDR1 is MNHEY, CDR2 SMNVEV (reference sequence). Separation from the approximately 690-subject first cohort characterized the roughly 120-subject validation cohort, to which the donors belonged. For this clone: The antigen remains unidentified.

Sequencing used immunoSEQ multiplex PCR; TCRdb keeps in-frame clones, though not all of them. This table holds around 150,000 clones, 84% found once. The specimen sequenced was PBMCs. This TCR was recovered from a man aged 25 to 40 in good health and CMV-seropositive. The chain employs TRBV27 and TRBJ2-5, with D perhaps matching TRBD1 (6 bases). The chain's CDR3 is CASSSWDTQETQYF. DNA for the CDR3: TGTGCCAGCAGTTCCTGGGACACCCAAGAGACCCAGTACTTC.